This T cell receptor beta chain originates from a study of cytotoxic CD8 clonotypes in ibrutinib-treated CLL. The repertoire was sequenced with immunoSEQ multiplex PCR; TCRdb's copy has only in-frame clones and lacks some. The sample comprises around 330,000 clones, roughly two thirds of which are singletons, and roughly 6% rests with the top ten. V gave up 4 bases and J gave up 4 bases, with 11 bases separating them. The CDR3 loop spans 13 amino acids. Per germline, CDR1 SGHRS and CDR2 YFSETQ. The sequencing here drew on PBMCs, taken after 36 months of ibrutinib treatment. The rearrangement joins TRBV5-1 to TRBJ2-5, with D unclear. This clonotype was sampled from a human donor with chronic lymphocytic leukemia. The DNA for the CDR3 is TGCGCCAGCAGCCCCCCGGTAGCAGAGACCCAGTACTTC. This codes for CASSPPVAETQYF.